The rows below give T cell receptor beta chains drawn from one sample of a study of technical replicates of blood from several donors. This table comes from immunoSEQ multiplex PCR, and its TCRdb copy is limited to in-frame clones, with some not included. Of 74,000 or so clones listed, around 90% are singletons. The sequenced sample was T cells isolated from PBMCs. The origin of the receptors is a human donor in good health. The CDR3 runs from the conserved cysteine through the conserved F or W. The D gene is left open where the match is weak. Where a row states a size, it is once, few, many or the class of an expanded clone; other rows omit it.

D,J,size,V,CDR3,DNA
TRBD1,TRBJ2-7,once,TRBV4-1,CASSLRDRGYEQYF,TGCGCCAGCAGCCTCCGGGACAGGGGCTACGAGCAGTACTTC
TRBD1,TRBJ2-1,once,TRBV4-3,CASSQFDRDKNEQFF,TGCGCCAGCAGCCAATTTGACAGGGATAAAAATGAGCAGTTCTTC
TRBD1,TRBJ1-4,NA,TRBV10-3,CATTGDNEKLFF,TGTGCCACCACAGGGGATAATGAAAAACTGTTTTTT
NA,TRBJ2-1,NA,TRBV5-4,CASSPPRSLNEQFF,TGTGCCAGCAGCCCCCCCAGGTCGCTCAATGAGCAGTTCTTC
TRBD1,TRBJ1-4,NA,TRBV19,CASSTYGRLDRGAEKLFF,TGTGCCAGTAGTACATACGGGAGGTTAGACAGGGGCGCAGAAAAACTGTTTTTT
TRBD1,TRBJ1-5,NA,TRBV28,CASSLSGQGFQPQHF,TGTGCCAGCAGTTTGTCGGGACAGGGTTTTCAGCCCCAGCATTTT
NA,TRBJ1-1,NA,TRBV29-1,CSGEDGYLNTEAFF,TGCAGCGGGGAGGACGGCTATTTGAACACTGAAGCTTTCTTT
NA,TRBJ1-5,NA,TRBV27,CASSPTDSNQPQHF,TGTGCCAGCAGTCCGACAGATAGCAATCAGCCCCAGCATTTT
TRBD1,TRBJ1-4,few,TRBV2,CASTYTGGREKLFF,TGTGCCAGCACCTATACAGGGGGCCGTGAAAAACTGTTTTTT
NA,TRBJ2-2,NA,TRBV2,CASNIEGTSHTGELFF,TGTGCCAGCAATATAGAGGGGACTTCTCACACCGGGGAGCTGTTTTTT
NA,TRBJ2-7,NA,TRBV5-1,CASSLGARYEQYF,TGCGCCAGCAGCTTGGGGGCGAGATACGAGCAGTACTTC
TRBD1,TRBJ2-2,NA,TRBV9,CASTTGTGDTGELFF,TGTGCCAGCACCACCGGGACAGGTGACACCGGGGAGCTGTTTTTT
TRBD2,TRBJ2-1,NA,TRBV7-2,CASSLGAGEGNEQFF,TGTGCCAGCAGCTTAGGAGCGGGAGAGGGGAATGAGCAGTTCTTC
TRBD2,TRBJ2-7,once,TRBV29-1,CSVTTSGFLEQYF,TGCAGCGTAACGACTAGCGGGTTCCTCGAGCAGTACTTC
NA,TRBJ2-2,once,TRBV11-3,CASSSKRTTGELFF,TGTGCCAGCAGCTCGAAGCGCACAACCGGGGAGCTGTTTTTT
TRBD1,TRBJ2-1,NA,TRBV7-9,CASSFGTAYNEQFF,TGTGCCAGCAGCTTCGGGACAGCATACAATGAGCAGTTCTTC
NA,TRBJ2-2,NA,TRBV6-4,CASSETSTGELFF,TGTGCCAGCAGTGAGACTAGCACCGGGGAGCTGTTTTTT
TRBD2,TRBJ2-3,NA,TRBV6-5,CASGVVSGSVDTQYF,TGTGCCAGCGGTGTGGTAAGCGGGAGTGTTGATACGCAGTATTTT
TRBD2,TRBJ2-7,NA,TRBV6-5,CASSGGSSYEQYF,TGTGCCAGCAGCGGCGGGAGCTCCTACGAGCAGTACTTC
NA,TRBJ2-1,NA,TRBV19,CASSKLRSDEQFF,TGTGCCAGTAGTAAACTTAGGAGCGATGAGCAGTTCTTC
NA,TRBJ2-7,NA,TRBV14,CASNDREHYEQYF,TGTGCCAGCAACGACAGAGAACATTACGAGCAGTACTTC
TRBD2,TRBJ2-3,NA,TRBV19,CASWGGGTEGTDTQYF,TGTGCCAGCTGGGGCGGGGGTACCGAAGGCACAGATACGCAGTATTTT
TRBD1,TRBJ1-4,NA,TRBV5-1,CASSPDPGQGPATNEKLFF,TGCGCCAGCAGCCCCGACCCGGGACAGGGGCCAGCAACTAATGAAAAACTGTTTTTT
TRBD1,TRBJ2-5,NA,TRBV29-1,CSVKSGQGARETQYF,TGCAGCGTTAAGAGTGGACAGGGGGCGCGGGAGACCCAGTACTTC
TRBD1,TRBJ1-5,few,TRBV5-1,CASPTGGLNQPQHF,TGCGCCAGTCCTACAGGGGGCCTCAATCAGCCCCAGCATTTT
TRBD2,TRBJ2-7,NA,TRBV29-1,CSVIAGGIGEQYF,TGCAGCGTCATAGCGGGAGGCATCGGAGAGCAGTACTTC
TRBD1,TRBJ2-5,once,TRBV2,CASSRDRHSETQYF,TGTGCCAGCAGCCGGGACAGGCATTCGGAGACCCAGTACTTC
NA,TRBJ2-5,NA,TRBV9,CASSVGGGNQETQYF,TGTGCCAGCAGCGTAGGGGGAGGAAACCAAGAGACCCAGTACTTC
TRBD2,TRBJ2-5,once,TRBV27,CASRLAGGRETQYF,TGTGCCAGCCGACTAGCGGGAGGGCGAGAGACCCAGTACTTC
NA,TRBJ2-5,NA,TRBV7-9,CASIQTEQGQETQYF,TGTGCCAGCATCCAAACTGAGCAGGGGCAAGAGACCCAGTACTTC
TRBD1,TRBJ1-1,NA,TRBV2,CASKTGANTEAFF,TGTGCCAGCAAAACAGGGGCGAACACTGAAGCTTTCTTT
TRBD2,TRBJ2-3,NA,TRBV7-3,CASSLSGGAGDTQYF,TGTGCCAGCAGCTTAAGCGGGGGGGCAGGAGATACGCAGTATTTT
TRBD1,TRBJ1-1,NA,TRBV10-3,CAITARTGTSLGTEAFF,TGTGCCATCACCGCCCGGACAGGGACTTCTTTGGGCACTGAAGCTTTCTTT
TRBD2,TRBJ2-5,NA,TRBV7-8,CASSISQEGGGRETQYF,TGTGCCAGCAGCATATCCCAGGAAGGTGGCGGGAGGGAGACCCAGTACTTC
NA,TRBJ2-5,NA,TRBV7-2,CASGIRYGETQYF,TGTGCCAGCGGTATCCGGTATGGAGAGACCCAGTACTTC
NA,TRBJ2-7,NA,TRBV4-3,CASSPISDFYEQYF,TGCGCCAGCAGCCCTATCAGCGACTTCTACGAGCAGTACTTC
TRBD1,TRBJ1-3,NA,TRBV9,CASSPQGAGNTIYF,TGTGCCAGCAGTCCTCAGGGGGCTGGAAACACCATATATTTT
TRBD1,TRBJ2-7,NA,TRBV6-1,CASSEGSLWGQGLYEQYF,TGTGCCAGCAGTGAAGGATCCCTGTGGGGACAGGGTCTCTACGAGCAGTACTTC
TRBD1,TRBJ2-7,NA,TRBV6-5,CASSYGDRGYEQYF,TGTGCCAGCAGTTATGGCGACAGGGGGTACGAGCAGTACTTC
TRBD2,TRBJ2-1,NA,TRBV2,CASVNKRELGYEQFF,TGTGCCAGCGTAAATAAGCGGGAGTTGGGTTATGAGCAGTTCTTC
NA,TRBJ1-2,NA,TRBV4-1,CASSQIGGTRSGYTF,TGCGCCAGCAGCCAGATAGGAGGGACGAGGAGTGGCTACACCTTC
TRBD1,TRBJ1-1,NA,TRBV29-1,CSAGQGSTEAFF,TGCAGCGCTGGACAGGGGTCCACTGAAGCTTTCTTT
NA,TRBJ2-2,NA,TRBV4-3,CASSRLDTGELFF,TGCGCCAGCAGCCGACTAGACACCGGGGAGCTGTTTTTT
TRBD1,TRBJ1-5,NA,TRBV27,CASSLGTGGNQPQHF,TGTGCCAGCAGTTTAGGGACAGGGGGCAATCAGCCCCAGCATTTT
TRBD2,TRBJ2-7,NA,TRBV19,CASSVSGSGYEQYF,TGTGCCAGTAGTGTAAGCGGGAGTGGCTACGAGCAGTACTTC
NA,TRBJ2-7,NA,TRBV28,CASSLVDRDSTEQYF,TGTGCCAGCAGTTTAGTCGACAGGGACTCAACCGAGCAGTACTTC
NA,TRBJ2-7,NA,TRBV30,CAWSVRTDSYEQYF,TGTGCCTGGAGTGTACGGACAGATTCCTACGAGCAGTACTTC
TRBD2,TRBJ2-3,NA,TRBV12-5,CASGLVMTGLATDTQYF,TGTGCTAGTGGTTTGGTAATGACGGGACTAGCAACAGATACGCAGTATTTT
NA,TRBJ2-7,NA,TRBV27,CASSLNGRVGVSEQYF,TGTGCCAGCAGTTTAAATGGCAGGGTAGGGGTAAGCGAGCAGTACTTC
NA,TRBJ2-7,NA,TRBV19,CASSIQGSSYEQYF,TGTGCCAGTAGTATACAGGGAAGTTCCTACGAGCAGTACTTC
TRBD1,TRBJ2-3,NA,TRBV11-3,CASSLGDRSTDTQYF,TGTGCCAGCAGCTTGGGGGACAGAAGCACAGATACGCAGTATTTT
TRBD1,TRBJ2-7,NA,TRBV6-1,CASDRASYEQYF,TGTGCCAGTGACAGGGCCTCCTACGAGCAGTACTTC
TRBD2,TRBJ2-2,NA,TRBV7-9,CASSQTSGAGTGELFF,TGTGCCAGCAGCCAGACTAGCGGAGCGGGCACCGGGGAGCTGTTTTTT
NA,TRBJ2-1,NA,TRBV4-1,CASSQDPGGMSSYNEQFF,TGCGCCAGCAGCCAAGATCCCGGCGGGATGAGCTCCTACAATGAGCAGTTCTTC
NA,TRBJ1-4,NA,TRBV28,CASRDQGIGEKLFF,TGTGCCAGCAGGGATCAGGGAATAGGAGAAAAACTGTTTTTT
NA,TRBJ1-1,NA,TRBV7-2,CASSFTSGEAFF,TGTGCCAGCAGCTTTACTTCCGGGGAAGCTTTCTTT